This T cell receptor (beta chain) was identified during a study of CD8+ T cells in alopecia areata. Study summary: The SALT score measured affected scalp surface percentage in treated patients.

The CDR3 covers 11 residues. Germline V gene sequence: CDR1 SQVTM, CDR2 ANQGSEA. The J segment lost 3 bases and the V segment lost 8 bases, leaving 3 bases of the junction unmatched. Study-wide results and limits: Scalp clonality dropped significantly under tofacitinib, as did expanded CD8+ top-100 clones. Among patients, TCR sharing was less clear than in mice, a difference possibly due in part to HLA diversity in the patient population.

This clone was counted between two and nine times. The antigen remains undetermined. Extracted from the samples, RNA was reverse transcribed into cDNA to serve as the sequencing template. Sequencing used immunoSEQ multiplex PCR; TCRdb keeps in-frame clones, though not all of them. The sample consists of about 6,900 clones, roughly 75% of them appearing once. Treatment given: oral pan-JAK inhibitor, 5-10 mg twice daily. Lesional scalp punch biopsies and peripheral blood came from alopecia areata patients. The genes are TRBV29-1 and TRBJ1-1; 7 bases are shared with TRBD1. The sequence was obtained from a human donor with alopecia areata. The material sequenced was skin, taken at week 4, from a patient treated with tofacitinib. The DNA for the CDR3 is TGCAGCCCCCAGGGGGACACTGAAGCTTTCTTT. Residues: CSPQGDTEAFF. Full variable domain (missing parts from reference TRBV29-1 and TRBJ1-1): SAVISQKPSRDICQRGTSLTIQCQVDSQVTMMFWYRQQPGQSLTLIATANQGSEATYESGFVIDKFPISRPNLTFSTLTVSNMSPEDSSIYLCSPQGDTEAFFGQGTRLTVV.